This TCR beta chain was recovered during a study of cytomegalovirus exposure and HLA in healthy donors. The method was immunoSEQ multiplex PCR; TCRdb's version includes in-frame clones alone and lacks a portion of them. Of approximately 240,000 clones in the sample, about 90% were seen once. Sequenced material: PBMCs. The sequence was collected from a young woman in good health and CMV-seronegative.

The CDR3 bases are TGCGCCAGCAGCCAGGTAGCGGGATGGGGTCCCGGGGAGCTGTTTTTT. Protein sequence: CASSQVAGWGPGELFF. The rearrangement uses TRBV4-1 and TRBJ2-2; 8 nucleotides line up with TRBD2. The CDR3 is 16 amino acids. The V gene's germline CDR1 is MGHRA and CDR2 YSYEKL. The V and J ends lost 3 bases and 6 bases, in that order; junction bases with no gene match: 9.